These T cell receptor beta chains were read from a single sample in a study of T-cell memory formation after mild COVID-19. TCRdb re-called the 5' RACE reads with MiXCR, one entry per CDR3 protein. Of 350,000 to 500,000 distinct CDR3 sequences listed, roughly 18% are singletons. What was sequenced was PBMCs or a T cell subset sorted from them (not recorded which). The origin of the receptors is a man between 18 and 35 years old who had mild COVID-19 (a few samples of this study predate the infection). Cell type and time point are not known. Each CDR3 is given with its conserved first and last residue. A D gene is named only where the DNA matches it firmly. Clone size is given for some rows only: seen once, a few or many times, or a class if the clone is expanded.

d_call	clone_size	v_call	j_call	cdr3_aa	cdr3_nt
TRBD2	many	TRBV7-2	TRBJ2-1	CASSNLAGGHNEQFF	TGTGCCAGCAGCAATCTAGCGGGGGGGCACAATGAGCAGTTCTTC
NA	few	TRBV11-3	TRBJ1-6	CASSLKSGINPLHF	TGTGCCAGCAGCTTGAAGTCGGGAATTAACCCCCTCCACTTT
NA	NA	TRBV7-9	TRBJ2-2	CASSSDANTGELFF	TGTGCCAGCAGCTCGGATGCGAACACCGGGGAGCTGTTTTTT
TRBD2	few	TRBV4-2	TRBJ2-2	CASSQVPSGGRTGELFF	TGTGCCAGCAGCCAAGTCCCTAGCGGGGGGCGGACCGGGGAGCTGTTTTTT
NA	NA	TRBV6-2/TRBV6-3	TRBJ2-1	CASSFMGDNEQFF	TGTGCCAGCAGTTTTATGGGGGACAATGAGCAGTTCTTC
TRBD1	NA	TRBV20-1	TRBJ1-5	CSARRDRGGQPQHF	TGCAGTGCTAGAAGGGACAGGGGCGGCCAGCCCCAGCATTTT
TRBD1	NA	TRBV7-9	TRBJ1-2	CASSLGQKYGYTF	TGTGCCAGCAGCCTGGGACAGAAGTATGGCTACACCTTC
TRBD1	NA	TRBV27	TRBJ2-5	CASTLVRDRGRGETQYF	TGTGCCAGCACCCTTGTCCGGGACAGGGGCCGGGGAGAGACCCAGTACTTC
NA	NA	TRBV29-1	TRBJ2-2	CSVEDWPGELFF	TGCAGCGTTGAGGACTGGCCCGGGGAGCTGTTTTTT
NA	few	TRBV2	TRBJ1-4	CASTLGRTATNEKLFF	TGTGCCAGCACCCTGGGACGTACCGCAACTAATGAAAAACTGTTTTTT
NA	many	TRBV5-1	TRBJ2-1	CASRSLGAYNEQFF	TGCGCCAGCAGATCCCTAGGCGCCTACAATGAGCAGTTCTTC
NA	NA	TRBV18	TRBJ2-3	CASYSGGTDTQYF	TGTGCCAGCTACAGCGGCGGCACAGATACGCAGTATTTT
NA	many	TRBV9	TRBJ1-2	CASSASTSDYGYTF	TGTGCCAGCAGCGCATCTACATCTGACTATGGCTACACCTTC
TRBD2	NA	TRBV7-2	TRBJ2-5	CASSVAGVRKTQYF	TGTGCCAGCAGCGTAGCGGGGGTACGAAAGACCCAGTACTTC
NA	few	TRBV18	TRBJ1-2	CASSPTSSNYGYTF	TGTGCCAGCTCACCAACGTCCAGTAACTATGGCTACACCTTC
NA	many	TRBV6-2/TRBV6-3	TRBJ2-7	CASERGSPSYEQYF	TGTGCCAGCGAGCGCGGCTCCCCCTCCTACGAGCAGTACTTC
NA	many	TRBV7-3	TRBJ2-1	CASSLQPGNEQFF	TGTGCCAGCAGCTTACAACCAGGGAATGAGCAGTTCTTC
NA	NA	TRBV4-1	TRBJ2-7	CASSQGIHKTYEQYF	TGCGCCAGCAGCCAAGGTATCCACAAAACTTACGAGCAGTACTTC
NA	few	TRBV28	TRBJ1-5	CASSLARLGNQPQHF	TGTGCCAGCAGTCTCGCGCGGTTGGGCAATCAGCCCCAGCATTTT
NA	few	TRBV5-6	TRBJ1-5	CASSPSGRGSNQPQHF	TGTGCCAGCAGTCCATCCGGCAGGGGTAGCAATCAGCCCCAGCATTTT
TRBD2	NA	TRBV9	TRBJ2-5	CASSVTSGGVQETQYF	TGTGCCAGCAGCGTGACTAGCGGGGGGGTTCAAGAGACCCAGTACTTC
TRBD1	few	TRBV10-3	TRBJ2-5	CAIRGQGAYETQYF	TGTGCCATCAGGGGACAGGGCGCATACGAGACCCAGTACTTC
NA	once	TRBV5-5	TRBJ2-5	CASPDNTLAGTQYF	TGTGCCAGCCCTGATAACACCCTCGCCGGGACCCAGTACTTC
TRBD1	few	TRBV11-2	TRBJ2-2	CASSLDPDRTSNTGELFF	TGTGCCAGCAGCTTAGATCCGGACAGGACCTCTAACACCGGGGAGCTGTTTTTT
TRBD1	few	TRBV4-1	TRBJ1-5	CASSLRRQGAGSNQPQHF	TGCGCCAGCAGCCTAAGGCGACAGGGGGCCGGGAGCAATCAGCCCCAGCATTTT
NA	NA	TRBV15	TRBJ1-5	CATSTQRVSNQPQHF	TGTGCCACCAGCACCCAGAGGGTTAGCAATCAGCCCCAGCATTTT
NA	few	TRBV6-5	TRBJ2-3	CASSYLQATDTQYF	TGTGCCAGCAGTTATCTCCAGGCGACAGATACGCAGTATTTT
TRBD1	NA	TRBV5-6	TRBJ2-7	CASSLEPGQGSYF	TGTGCCAGCAGCTTAGAGCCGGGACAGGGCTCCTACTTC
TRBD1	NA	TRBV20-1	TRBJ1-2	CSASGTGVGGYTF	TGCAGTGCTTCCGGGACAGGGGTGGGAGGCTACACCTTC
TRBD1	NA	TRBV29-1	TRBJ2-7	CSATLGTGGYEQYF	TGCAGCGCTACCCTCGGGACAGGGGGCTACGAGCAGTACTTC
TRBD2	many	TRBV2	TRBJ2-1	CASSDGTSGYNEQFF	TGTGCCAGCAGTGACGGGACTAGCGGTTACAATGAGCAGTTCTTC
NA	NA	TRBV7-6	TRBJ2-2	CASSPSLDGELFF	TGTGCCAGCAGCCCCTCCTTGGACGGGGAGCTGTTTTTT
NA	few	TRBV18	TRBJ2-7	CASSPPLANSYEQYF	TGTGCCAGCTCACCACCTCTGGCCAACTCCTACGAGCAGTACTTC
TRBD1	few	TRBV4-1	TRBJ2-3	CASSQSSGDREDTQYF	TGCGCCAGCAGCCAATCCTCAGGGGACAGGGAGGATACGCAGTATTTT
TRBD2	few	TRBV7-2	TRBJ2-6	CASSLRILAGGIHSSGANVLTF	TGTGCCAGCAGCCTGCGAATACTAGCGGGGGGGATCCACTCCTCTGGGGCCAACGTCCTGACTTTC
NA	NA	TRBV5-1	TRBJ1-5	CASNQGPMSNQPQHF	TGCGCCAGCAACCAGGGACCCATGAGCAATCAGCCCCAGCATTTT
NA	NA	TRBV12-3/TRBV12-4	TRBJ1-1	CASRTTLEAFF	TGTGCCAGCAGGACGACTCTAGAAGCTTTCTTT
NA	many	TRBV5-1	TRBJ1-2	CASSPTVLSNYGYTF	TGCGCCAGCAGCCCGACAGTGCTATCAAACTATGGCTACACCTTC
TRBD2	few	TRBV9	TRBJ2-1	CASSVASGDWEQFF	TGTGCCAGCAGCGTAGCTAGCGGGGACTGGGAGCAGTTCTTC
NA	NA	TRBV18	TRBJ2-7	CASSPDHAYEQYF	TGTGCCAGCTCACCAGACCACGCCTACGAGCAGTACTTC
TRBD2	NA	TRBV7-2	TRBJ2-3	CASSLGAGPPDTQYF	TGTGCCAGCAGCTTAGGAGCGGGGCCCCCAGATACGCAGTATTTT